What follows describes a single TCR beta chain. The antigen this receptor binds is unknown. No per-base quality is available; no much larger clone lies one base away. V loses 3 bases of germline sequence and J loses 2 bases, and the interval between the two ends is 4 bases. The CDR3 runs 12 residues from the cysteine to the phenylalanine. Here the CDR3 DNA is all that survives: 36 bases in frame from base 1. According to the germline V gene (reference sequence), CDR1 reads SGHAT and CDR2 reads FQDESV. This specimen comes from a study of PD-L1 blockade in urothelial cancer (TCRdb year 2017). For the wider study: Therapy was started at some point between 2014 and 2016 for all patients, and atezolizumab 1,200 mg was administered intravenously every 3 weeks. Pretreatment tumor samples, along with matched peripheral blood serially collected before and after atezolizumab treatment, were subjected to TCR sequencing. Durable clinical benefit was achieved by nine patients and was not achieved by 20 patients. Blood samples gave a median of roughly 150,000 T cells and 88,000 or so unique TCRs, with a median clonality of 0.080. Pretreatment blood TCR-seq was available for about 27 patients, at least one posttreatment blood collection was obtained for around 24 patients, and tumor TCR-seq was available for around 24 patients. Blood samples were analyzed 3 weeks after the start of treatment (second dose) and 6 weeks after the start of treatment. Whole exome sequencing and RNA sequencing of pretreatment tumors were performed alongside TCR sequencing in the same patients. An ECOG performance status of 0 or 1 was recorded for the patients, and 0 to 3 prior chemotherapy regimens had been received by the patients. Progression-free survival longer than 6 months counted as durable clinical benefit, and TCR features were additionally tested against both progression-free and overall survival. About 90% of the roughly 30 patients were identified as males with urothelial cancer of bladder origin, and a prior smoking history was reported by 18 of 29 patients. An exploratory multi-omic analysis was conducted of the somatic, immune and clinical correlates of response to PD-L1 blockade with atezolizumab in urothelial cancer.

To estimate absolute template abundance from read counts, synthetic TCR analog templates were spiked into each PCR. Using the immunoSEQ assay, TCRbeta CDR3 regions were amplified from genomic DNA with bias-controlled V and J gene primers. Sequencing of rearranged TCRbeta segments was performed at approximately 20X coverage. From the authors' description of their analysis: Sequencing errors were corrected by clustering and CDR3s were annotated against IMGT to assign V, D and J genes. Only productive TCRbeta rearrangements were used in downstream analyses, excluding out-of-frame or stop-codon sequences. To compute clonality, Shannon entropy was normalized by the log of the number of unique productive sequences and then subtracted from one. Clones differing between time points or between blood and tumor were identified using Fisher's exact test with Benjamini-Hochberg correction, with an adjusted p below 0.01 applied as the threshold. TCRdb holds this immuneACCESS table with in-frame rearrangements only. Some clones are missing; in checked studies, unresolved V genes explain under half, and the rest has no known cause. V and J calls and clone size are given by that table; D and trimming were obtained from the DNA. For this sample the table gives 90,000 to 100,000 clones, of which around 90% were detected only once. Under 2% of the sample rests with the top ten.

What the time point label conveys for this sample: pretreatment peripheral blood. The cohort included roughly 30 patients with locally advanced or metastatic urothelial carcinoma who were treated at Memorial Sloan Kettering on a trial protocol. Peripheral blood mononuclear cells were collected pretreatment and during treatment, with between 1 and 8 total time points obtained per patient. The Qiagen DNeasy Blood extraction kit was used to purify genomic DNA from total PBMCs and from tumor samples. PBMCs were collected pretreatment and during treatment, and were isolated and stored as previously described. Broader findings and caveats from the paper: A pretreatment peripheral blood TCR clonality below the median was linked to improved progression-free and overall survival. Because the sample size was small (n of about 30) and many of the analyses were exploratory, the results are meant to be hypothesis-generating. Among patients with durable benefit, tumor-associated TCR clones showed greater expansion in peripheral blood 3 weeks after treatment started (n ≈ 24, p = 0.022).

This chain is built from TRBV11-1 and TRBJ2-5; there is no confident call for the D gene. The clonotype originates from a man aged 55 to 70 with urothelial cancer. The sample in question was PBMCs, obtained around atezolizumab (anti-PD-L1) treatment. The CDR3 is CASSFGQETQYF. The DNA sequence reads TGTGCCAGCAGCTTCGGGCAAGAGACCCAGTACTTC.